The 11 T cell receptor beta chains presented below share a single source sample, sequenced in a study of CD8 T cells in Susac syndrome. RNA amounts of roughly 0.5 to 1 ug underwent reverse transcription with random hexamers. A single record per CDR3 protein comes from TCRdb applying MiXCR to the immunoSEQ multiplex PCR reads. The data hold under 200,000 distinct CDR3 sequences, with 94% observed a single time. Sequencing was carried out using CD4+ T cells from PBMCs. Every receptor here comes from a human donor with Susac syndrome.

This clonotype came up a few times. This chain links TRBV25-1 with TRBJ2-7; TRBD1 aligns across 8 bases. CDR1 is MGHDK and CDR2 is SYGVNS in the germline V gene. The CDR3 length is 16 residues. Unmatched junction bases numbered 9, after V lost 3 bases and J lost 2 bases. CDR3 bases: TGTGCCAGCAGTGACCCCACTCGACAGGGGACCTACGAGCAGTACTTC. Its translation: CASSDPTRQGTYEQYF.

The chain has TRBV9 and TRBJ1-6, with 7 bases matching TRBD1. This CDR3 is built from 14 residues. V lost 4 bases to trimming and J lost 5 bases; unmatched junction nucleotides: 3. CDR1 and CDR2 from the germline V gene are SGDLS and YYNGEE. CDR3 protein: CASSPGQDNSPLHF. In DNA, the CDR3 is TGTGCCAGCAGCCCTGGACAGGATAATTCACCCCTCCACTTT.

The J gene is TRBJ2-7, the V gene TRBV5-1, with D perhaps TRBD1 or TRBD2 (5 bases each). Trimming pared 1 base from V and 7 bases from J, leaving 15 bases between. This CDR3 has 14 amino acids. CDR1 and CDR2 (germline): SGHRS, YFSETQ. For the CDR3, the DNA is TGCGCCAGCAGCTTGATTGGGGCCGAGGGAGAGCAGTACTTC. This sequence encodes CASSLIGAEGEQYF.

As DNA, the CDR3 is TGTGCCAGCAGAGGACAAGGGTCCCAAGAGACCCAGTACTTC. This translates into CASRGQGSQETQYF. This chain connects TRBV6-6 to TRBJ2-5; maybe TRBD1 (5 bases). Looked up from germline, CDR1 is MNHNY and CDR2 is SVGAGI (reference sequence). Trimming left V 6 bases short and J 1 base short, with 12 bases between. The CDR3 length is 14 residues.

The chain joins TRBV14 to TRBJ2-1, with D tentatively TRBD2 (6 bases). CDR3 length equals 17 residues. Germline assignment: CDR1 SGHDN and CDR2 FVKESK. Trimming pared 0 bases from V and 4 bases from J, leaving 16 bases between. The CDR3: CASSQDDGAGVYNEQFF. CDR3 coding DNA: TGTGCCAGCAGCCAAGATGACGGAGCGGGCGTATACAATGAGCAGTTCTTC.

The chain uses TRBV11-2 and TRBJ2-3; 11 nucleotides align to TRBD2. This CDR3 spans 15 amino acids. Germline lookup yields CDR1 SGHAT and CDR2 FQNNGV. The V and J ends lost 5 bases and 5 bases, in that order; junction bases with no gene match: 6. For the CDR3, the DNA is TGTGCCAGCAGCATCAAGGGACTAGCGGTAGATACGCAGTATTTT. Protein product: CASSIKGLAVDTQYF.

The chain combines TRBV30 with TRBJ2-1; D ambiguous. The CDR3 runs 13 residues. Trimming pared 1 base from V and 5 bases from J, leaving 9 bases between. Germline V lookup: CDR1 GTSNPN, CDR2 SVGIG (reference sequence). The CDR3 DNA is TGTGCCTGGAGTGGTTCTCCCGACAATGAGCAGTTCTTC. Translation gives CAWSGSPDNEQFF. The full variable domain, with the rest looked up from reference TRBV30 and TRBJ2-1, is SQTIHQWPATLVQPVGSPLSLECTVEGTSNPNLYWYRQAAGRGLQLLFYSVGIGQISSEVPQNLSASRPQDRQFILSSKKLLLSDSGFYLCAWSGSPDNEQFFGPGTRLTVL.

The rearrangement joins TRBV5-1 to TRBJ1-1; no firm D call. The CDR3 has 13 amino acids. The V gene's germline CDR1 is SGHRS and CDR2 YFSETQ. V lost 6 bases to trimming and J lost 1 base, with 10 bases between them. CDR3 loop: CASNGPANTEAFF. DNA of the CDR3: TGCGCCAGCAACGGACCAGCGAACACTGAAGCTTTCTTT. Looking up the rest from reference TRBV5-1 and TRBJ1-1 gives the full variable domain: KAGVTQTPRYLIKTRGQQVTLSCSPISGHRSVSWYQQTPGQGLQFLFEYFSETQRNKGNFPGRFSGRQFSNSRSEMNVSTLELGDSALYLCASNGPANTEAFFGQGTRLTVV.

This clonotype was picked up one time. CDR3 sequence: CAWSGGDTQYF. CDR3 nucleotide sequence: TGTGCCTGGAGTGGAGGTGATACGCAGTATTTT. The chain has TRBV30 and TRBJ2-3, with D unresolved. This CDR3 comprises 11 residues. The V gene lost 1 base and the J gene lost 6 bases, with 5 bases spanning the gap. CDR1 and CDR2 from the germline V gene are GTSNPN and SVGIG (reference sequence).

The chain combines TRBV15 with TRBJ2-7; 7 nucleotides align to TRBD2. The CDR3 loop spans 16 amino acids. Germline V gene sequence: CDR1 LNHNV, CDR2 YYDKDF (reference sequence). The trim removed 2 bases at V and 5 bases at J, leaving 12 bases unmatched. Here the CDR3 reads CATSRLSGPSGDEQYF. CDR3 in DNA: TGTGCCACCAGCAGACTTAGCGGGCCGTCGGGGGACGAGCAGTACTTC. The variable domain in full, with the rest retrieved from reference TRBV15 and TRBJ2-7, is DAMVIQNPRYQVTQFGKPVTLSCSQTLNHNVMYWYQQKSSQAPKLLFHYYDKDFNNEADTPDNFQSRRPNTSFCFLDIRSPGLGDTAMYLCATSRLSGPSGDEQYFGPGTRLTVT.

The CDR3 nucleotides are TGTGCCACCAGCAGAGGAAACTGGGGCACCGGGGAGCTGTTTTTT. This translates into CATSRGNWGTGELFF. The J gene is TRBJ2-2, the V gene TRBV15; D uncertain. The germline CDR1 and CDR2 sequences are LNHNV and YYDKDF (reference sequence). Trimming pared 1 base from V and 4 bases from J, leaving 10 bases between. The CDR3 runs 15 residues.